This T cell receptor beta chain was found in a study of cytomegalovirus exposure and HLA in healthy donors. About this clone: The antigen remains unidentified.

The CDR3 loop spans 14 amino acids. Germline loops: CDR1 KGHSH, CDR2 LQKENI. V lost 2 bases, J lost 7 bases, and 14 bases lay in between. Amplification used 60 Vbeta primers and 13 Jbeta primers. TCRdb keeps only in-frame clones here, not all; method: immunoSEQ multiplex PCR. The sample has roughly 190,000 clones, roughly four fifths seen once; the top ten hold 2.5% to 4%. Study observations and caveats: Later on, an analysis found that several of the most significant clusters appeared to be linked to common viral pathogens, which included parvovirus B19. Accurate predictions that matched the HLA-A and HLA-B alleles of most subjects were reportedly made from TCR beta sequences. Being productive about 90% or about 30% of the time was typical of most TCR beta V segments in an earlier analysis.

Sequencing used PBMCs. The clonotype was recovered from a woman in her 30s in good health and CMV-seropositive. The chain links TRBV18 to TRBJ2-5; D possibly corresponds to TRBD2 (5 bases). The CDR3, as DNA: TGTGCCAGCTCACCATCGGGATCTGAGCCGACCCAGTACTTC. Encoded protein: CASSPSGSEPTQYF.